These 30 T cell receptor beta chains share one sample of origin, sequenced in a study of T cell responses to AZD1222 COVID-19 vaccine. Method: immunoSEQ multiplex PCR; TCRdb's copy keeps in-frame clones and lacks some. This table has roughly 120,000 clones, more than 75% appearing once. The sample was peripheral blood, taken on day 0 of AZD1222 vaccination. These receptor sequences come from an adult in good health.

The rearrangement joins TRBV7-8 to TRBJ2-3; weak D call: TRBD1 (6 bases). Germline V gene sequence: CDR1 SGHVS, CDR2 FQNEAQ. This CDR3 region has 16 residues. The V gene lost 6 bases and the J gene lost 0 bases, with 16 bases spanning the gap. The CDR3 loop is CASSQRQALSTDTQYF. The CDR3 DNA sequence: TGTGCCAGCAGTCAAAGACAGGCCCTCAGCACAGATACGCAGTATTTT. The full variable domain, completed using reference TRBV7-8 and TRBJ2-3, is GAGVSQSPRYKVAKRGQDVALRCDPISGHVSLFWYQQALGQGPEFLTYFQNEAQLDKSGLPSDRFFAERPEGSVSTLKIQRTQQEDSAVYLCASSQRQALSTDTQYFGPGTRLTVL.

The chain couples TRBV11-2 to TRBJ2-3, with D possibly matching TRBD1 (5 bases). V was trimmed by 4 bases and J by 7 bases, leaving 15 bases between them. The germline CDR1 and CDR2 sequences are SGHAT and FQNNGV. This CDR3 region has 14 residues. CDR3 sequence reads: CASSWGRTPNTQYF. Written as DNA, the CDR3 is TGTGCCAGCAGCTGGGGCCGGACACCCAATACGCAGTATTTT.

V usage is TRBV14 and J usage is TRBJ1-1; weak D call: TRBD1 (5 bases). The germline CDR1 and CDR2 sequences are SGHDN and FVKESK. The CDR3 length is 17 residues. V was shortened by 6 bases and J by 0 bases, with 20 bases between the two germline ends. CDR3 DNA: TGTGCCAGCAGTCCAAGGAGGGCTAGGGGTGTGAACACTGAAGCTTTCTTT. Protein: CASSPRRARGVNTEAFF.

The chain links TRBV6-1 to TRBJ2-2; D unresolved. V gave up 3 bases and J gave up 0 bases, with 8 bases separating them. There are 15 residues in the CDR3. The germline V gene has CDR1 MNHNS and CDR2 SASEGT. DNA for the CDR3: TGTGCCAGCAGTGAGGTGGCTGCGAACACCGGGGAGCTGTTTTTT. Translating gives CASSEVAANTGELFF.

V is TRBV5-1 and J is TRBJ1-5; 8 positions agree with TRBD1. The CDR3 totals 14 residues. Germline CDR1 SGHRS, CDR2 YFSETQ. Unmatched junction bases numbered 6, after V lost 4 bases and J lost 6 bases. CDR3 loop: CASSPGQGSQPQHF. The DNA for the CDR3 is TGCGCCAGCAGCCCAGGACAGGGTAGTCAGCCCCAGCATTTT.

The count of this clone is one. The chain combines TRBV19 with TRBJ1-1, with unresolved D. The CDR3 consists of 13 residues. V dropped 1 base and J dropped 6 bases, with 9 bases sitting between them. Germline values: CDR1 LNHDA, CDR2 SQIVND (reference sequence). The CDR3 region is CASSIGRTSEAFF. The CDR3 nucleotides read TGTGCCAGTAGTATAGGTAGGACGTCTGAAGCTTTCTTT.

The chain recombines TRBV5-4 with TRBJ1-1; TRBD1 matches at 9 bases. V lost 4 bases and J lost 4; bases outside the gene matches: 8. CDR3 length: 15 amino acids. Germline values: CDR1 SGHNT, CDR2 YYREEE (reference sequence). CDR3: CASSPEQGAVTEAFF. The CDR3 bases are TGTGCCAGCAGCCCCGAACAGGGGGCGGTCACTGAAGCTTTCTTT.

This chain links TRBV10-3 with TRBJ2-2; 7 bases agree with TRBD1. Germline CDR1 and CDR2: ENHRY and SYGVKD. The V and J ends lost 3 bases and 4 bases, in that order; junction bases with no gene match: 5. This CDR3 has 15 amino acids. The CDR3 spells CAISDRQGVTGELFF. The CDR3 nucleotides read TGTGCCATCAGTGATCGACAGGGTGTCACCGGGGAGCTGTTTTTT.

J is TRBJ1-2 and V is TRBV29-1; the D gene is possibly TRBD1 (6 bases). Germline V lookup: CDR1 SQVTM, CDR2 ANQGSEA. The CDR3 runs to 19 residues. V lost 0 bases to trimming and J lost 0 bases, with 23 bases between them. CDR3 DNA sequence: TGCAGCGTTGAAGAAATGGCGACAGGCAGAGCGAGAGCTAACTATGGCTACACCTTC. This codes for CSVEEMATGRARANYGYTF.

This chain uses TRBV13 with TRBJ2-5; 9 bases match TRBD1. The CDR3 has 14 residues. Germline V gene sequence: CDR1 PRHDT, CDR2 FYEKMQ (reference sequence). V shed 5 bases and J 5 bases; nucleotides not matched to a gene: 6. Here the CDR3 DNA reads TGTGCCAGCAGCCGGGACAGGGCCTGGGAGACCCAGTACTTC. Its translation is CASSRDRAWETQYF.

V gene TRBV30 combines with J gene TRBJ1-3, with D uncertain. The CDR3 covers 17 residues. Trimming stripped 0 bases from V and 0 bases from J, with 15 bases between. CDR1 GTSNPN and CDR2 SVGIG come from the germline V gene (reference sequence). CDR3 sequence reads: CAWSVRLSWVSGNTIYF. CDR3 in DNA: TGTGCCTGGAGTGTACGTCTTTCGTGGGTCTCTGGAAACACCATATATTTT.

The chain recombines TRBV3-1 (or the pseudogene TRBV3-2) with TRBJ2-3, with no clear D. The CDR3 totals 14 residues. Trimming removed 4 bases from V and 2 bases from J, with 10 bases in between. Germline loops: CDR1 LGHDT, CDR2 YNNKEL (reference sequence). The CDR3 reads CASSRLGPTDTQYF. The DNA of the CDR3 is TGTGCCAGCAGCCGGTTAGGCCCCACAGATACGCAGTATTTT.

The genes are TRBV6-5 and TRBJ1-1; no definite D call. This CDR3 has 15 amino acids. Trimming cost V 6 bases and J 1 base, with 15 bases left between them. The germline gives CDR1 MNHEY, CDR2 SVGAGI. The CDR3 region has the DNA TGTGCCAGCAGCGCCGGGCGGGGTCCGAACACTGAAGCTTTCTTT. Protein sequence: CASSAGRGPNTEAFF.

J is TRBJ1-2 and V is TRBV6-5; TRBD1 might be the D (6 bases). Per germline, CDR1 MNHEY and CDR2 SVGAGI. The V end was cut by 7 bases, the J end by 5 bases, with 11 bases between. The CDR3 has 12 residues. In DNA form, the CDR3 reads TGTGCCAGCACAGGGGTCGGGTATGGCTACACCTTC. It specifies CASTGVGYGYTF.

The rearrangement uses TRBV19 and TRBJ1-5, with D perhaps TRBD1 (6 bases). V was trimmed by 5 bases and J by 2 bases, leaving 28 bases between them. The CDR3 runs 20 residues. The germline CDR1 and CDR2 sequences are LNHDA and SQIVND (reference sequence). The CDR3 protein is CASSPIGRDIKPEGNQPQHF. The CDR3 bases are TGTGCCAGTAGTCCCATCGGCCGGGACATAAAACCGGAGGGCAATCAGCCCCAGCATTTT.

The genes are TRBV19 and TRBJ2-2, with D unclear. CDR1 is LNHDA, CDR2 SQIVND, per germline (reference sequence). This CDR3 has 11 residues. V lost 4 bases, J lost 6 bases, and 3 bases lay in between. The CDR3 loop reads CASSTAGELFF. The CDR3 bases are TGTGCCAGTAGTACTGCCGGGGAGCTGTTTTTT. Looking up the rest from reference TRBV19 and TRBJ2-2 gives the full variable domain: DGGITQSPKYLFRKEGQNVTLSCEQNLNHDAMYWYRQDPGQGLRLIYYSQIVNDFQKGDIAEGYSVSREKKESFPLTVTSAQKNPTAFYLCASSTAGELFFGEGSRLTVL.

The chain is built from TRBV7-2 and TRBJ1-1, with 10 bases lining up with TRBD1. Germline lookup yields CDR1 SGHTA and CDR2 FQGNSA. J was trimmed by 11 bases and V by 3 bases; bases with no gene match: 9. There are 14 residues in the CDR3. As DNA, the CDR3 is TGTGCCAGCAGCTTGGGGCCGGGACAGGGGCTGGCTTTCTTT. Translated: CASSLGPGQGLAFF.

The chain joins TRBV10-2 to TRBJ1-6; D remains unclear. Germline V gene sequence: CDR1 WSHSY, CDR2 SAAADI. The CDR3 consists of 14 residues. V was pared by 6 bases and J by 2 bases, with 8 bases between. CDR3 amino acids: CASSLAPYNSPLHF. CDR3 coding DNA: TGCGCCAGCAGCCTTGCCCCCTATAATTCACCCCTCCACTTT.

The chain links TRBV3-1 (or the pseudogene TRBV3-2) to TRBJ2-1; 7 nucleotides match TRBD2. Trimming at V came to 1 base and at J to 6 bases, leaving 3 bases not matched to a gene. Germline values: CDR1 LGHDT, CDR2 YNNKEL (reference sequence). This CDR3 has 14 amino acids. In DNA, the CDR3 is TGTGCCAGCAGCCAAGGGGGGGGGTCCAATGAGCAGTTCTTC. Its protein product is CASSQGGGSNEQFF.

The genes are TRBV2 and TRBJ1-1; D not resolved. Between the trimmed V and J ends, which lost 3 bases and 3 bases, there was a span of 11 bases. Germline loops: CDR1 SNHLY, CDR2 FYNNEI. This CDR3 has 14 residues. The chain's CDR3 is CASSEKGQDTEAFF. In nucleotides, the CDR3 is TGTGCCAGCAGTGAGAAGGGCCAGGACACTGAAGCTTTCTTT.

Here the CDR3 reads CSATDRRSSYNEQFF. The CDR3 nucleotides read TGCAGTGCTACTGACAGGAGAAGCTCCTACAATGAGCAGTTCTTC. The genes are TRBV20-1 and TRBJ2-1, with a possible D match to TRBD1 (6 bases). V gave up 4 bases and J gave up 0 bases, with 13 bases separating them. The CDR3 has 15 amino acids. Germline V CDR1 and CDR2: DFQATT, SNEGSKA (reference sequence).

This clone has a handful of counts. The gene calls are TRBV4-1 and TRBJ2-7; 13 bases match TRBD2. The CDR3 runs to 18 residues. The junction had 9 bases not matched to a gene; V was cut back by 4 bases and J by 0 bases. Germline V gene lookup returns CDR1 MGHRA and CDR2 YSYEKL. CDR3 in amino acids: CASSLRLAGGQSSYEQYF. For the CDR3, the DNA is TGCGCCAGCAGCCTTAGACTAGCGGGGGGACAGAGCTCCTACGAGCAGTACTTC.

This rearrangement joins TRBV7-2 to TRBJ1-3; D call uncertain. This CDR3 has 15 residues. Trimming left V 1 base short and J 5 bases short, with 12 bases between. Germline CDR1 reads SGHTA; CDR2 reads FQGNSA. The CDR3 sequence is CASSLGQNWRNTIYF. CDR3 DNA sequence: TGTGCCAGCAGCTTAGGGCAGAATTGGAGAAACACCATATATTTT.

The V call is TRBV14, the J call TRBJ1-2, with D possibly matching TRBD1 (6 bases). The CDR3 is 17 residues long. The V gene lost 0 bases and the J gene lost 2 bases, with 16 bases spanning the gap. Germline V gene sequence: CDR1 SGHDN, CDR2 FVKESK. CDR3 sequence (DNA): TGTGCCAGCAGCCAAGATCTTTGGACAGCAAGGAACTATGGCTACACCTTC. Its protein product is CASSQDLWTARNYGYTF.

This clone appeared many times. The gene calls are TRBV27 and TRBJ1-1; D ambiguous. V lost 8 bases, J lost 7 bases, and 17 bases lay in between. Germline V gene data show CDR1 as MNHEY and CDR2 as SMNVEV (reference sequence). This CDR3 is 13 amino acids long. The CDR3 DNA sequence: TGTGCCAGCGGAATAGGAGGAGCCCTTGAAGCTTTCTTT. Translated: CASGIGGALEAFF.

This CDR3 is CAWTTGTQYYGYTF. The CDR3 nucleotides are TGTGCCTGGACCACCGGGACCCAGTACTATGGCTACACCTTC. V is TRBV30 and J is TRBJ1-2; D is possibly TRBD1 (5 bases). The germline V gene encodes CDR1 GTSNPN and CDR2 SVGIG (reference sequence). CDR3 length: 14 residues. The V end lost 4 bases, the J end lost 3 bases, and 15 bases lay between the germline ends. The full variable domain, rest sourced from reference TRBV30 and TRBJ1-2, is SQTIHQWPATLVQPVGSPLSLECTVEGTSNPNLYWYRQAAGRGLQLLFYSVGIGQISSEVPQNLSASRPQDRQFILSSKKLLLSDSGFYLCAWTTGTQYYGYTFGSGTRLTVV.

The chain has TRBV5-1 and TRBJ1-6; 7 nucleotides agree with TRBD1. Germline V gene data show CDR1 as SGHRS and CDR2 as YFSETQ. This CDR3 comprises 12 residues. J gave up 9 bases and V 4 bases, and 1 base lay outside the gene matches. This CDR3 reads CASSPGGSPLHF. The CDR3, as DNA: TGCGCCAGCAGCCCAGGGGGTTCACCCCTCCACTTT.

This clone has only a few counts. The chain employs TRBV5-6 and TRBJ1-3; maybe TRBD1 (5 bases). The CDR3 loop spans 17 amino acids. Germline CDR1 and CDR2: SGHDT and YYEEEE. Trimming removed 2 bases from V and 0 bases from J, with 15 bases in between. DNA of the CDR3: TGTGCCAGCAGCTTAGATCAGGGCGTGACCTCTGGAAACACCATATATTTT. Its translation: CASSLDQGVTSGNTIYF.

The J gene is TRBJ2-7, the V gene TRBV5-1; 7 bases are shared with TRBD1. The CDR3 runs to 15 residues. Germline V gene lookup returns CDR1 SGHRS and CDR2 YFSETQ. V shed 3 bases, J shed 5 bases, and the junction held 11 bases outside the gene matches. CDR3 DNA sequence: TGCGCCAGCAGCTCACAGGGGTTAATCTTCAACGAGCAGTACTTC. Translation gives CASSSQGLIFNEQYF.

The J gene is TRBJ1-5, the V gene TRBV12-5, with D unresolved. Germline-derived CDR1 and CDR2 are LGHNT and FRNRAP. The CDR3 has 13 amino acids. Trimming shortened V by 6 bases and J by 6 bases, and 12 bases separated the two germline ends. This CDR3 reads CASGAGMAQPQHF. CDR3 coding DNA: TGTGCTAGTGGCGCAGGTATGGCTCAGCCCCAGCATTTT.